The clone carrying this TCR beta chain occurred once. Antigen: not known. Time point given: week 47, end of study. One vaccine dose held 300 ug of mutant IDH1 20-mer peptide and came with topical imiquimod. Vaccination of patients was performed eight times, in weeks 1, 3, 5, 7, 11, 15, 19 and 23. V was shortened by 2 bases and J by 7 bases, with 10 bases between the two germline ends. Germline V lookup: CDR1 SGDLS, CDR2 YYNGEE. The CDR3 covers 12 residues. This sample stems from a study of a mutant IDH1 vaccine in newly diagnosed glioma. As for the study in general: Receipt of radiotherapy, temozolomide, or both preceded the study, and most received both.

Method: immunoSEQ multiplex PCR; TCRdb's copy keeps in-frame clones and lacks some. The profile shows almost 95,000 clones, 85% to 90% of them singletons. The rearrangement joins TRBV9 to TRBJ2-7, with D uncertain. The specimen comprised PBMCs, sampled from a glioma patient whose treatment included an IDH1 peptide vaccine. This TCR was sampled from a woman aged 45-65 years with glioma. CDR3 sequence reads: CASSVLRGEQYF. CDR3 nucleotides: TGTGCCAGCAGCGTCCTGCGAGGAGAGCAGTACTTC.